These 27 T cell receptor beta chains originate from one sample sequenced in a study of T-cell reconstitution after alpha-beta-depleted transplantation in children. Unique molecular identifiers were used in preparing the TCRbeta library. A single record per CDR3 protein comes from TCRdb applying MiXCR to the PCR reads. The data hold approximately 490,000 distinct CDR3 sequences, with 12% observed a single time. The material sequenced was PBMCs from the stem cell graft donor, taken from the stem cell graft. These receptors were collected from a human donor who donated a stem cell graft to a child with combined immunodeficiency.

This clonotype has only a few counts. J is TRBJ1-4 and V is TRBV12-3 or TRBV12-4; possibly TRBD1 for D (5 bases). The V end was cut by 6 bases, the J end by 8 bases, with 16 bases between. This CDR3 contains 14 residues. For the CDR3, the DNA is TGTGCCAGCAGCACGGACATCGGAAGCGAAAAACTGTTTTTT. Protein product: CASSTDIGSEKLFF.

The chain joins TRBV12-3 or TRBV12-4 to TRBJ2-1; TRBD1 matches 7 bases. CDR3 length: 13 residues. V lost 6 bases and J lost 7; bases outside the gene matches: 6. CDR3 region: CASSLRQGNEQFF. For the CDR3, the DNA is TGTGCCAGCAGCCTACGACAGGGAAATGAGCAGTTCTTC.

The V gene is TRBV28, the J gene TRBJ1-5; no firm D call. CDR1 is MDHEN and CDR2 is SYDVKM in the germline V gene. The length of the CDR3 is 15 residues. The V gene lost 3 bases and the J gene lost 0 bases, with 9 bases spanning the gap. DNA for the CDR3: TGTGCCAGCAGTTTTACGTTATATAGCAATCAGCCCCAGCATTTT. As protein: CASSFTLYSNQPQHF.

The sample holds many counts of this clonotype. J is TRBJ2-1 and V is TRBV3-1; TRBD2 matches 8 bases. Germline CDR1 LGHDT, CDR2 YNNKEL (reference sequence). V was clipped by 5 bases and J by 7 bases; unmatched bases: 10. This CDR3 spans 15 amino acids. CDR3 DNA sequence: TGTGCCAGCAGCTTCGCCGGGACTAGTCTAAATGAGCAGTTCTTC. Translated: CASSFAGTSLNEQFF.

The chain combines TRBV9 with TRBJ2-7; D tentatively fits TRBD1 or TRBD2 (5 bases each). The germline V gene has CDR1 SGDLS and CDR2 YYNGEE. The CDR3 covers 11 residues. The V and J ends lost 4 bases and 6 bases respectively, with 8 bases between them. DNA of the CDR3: TGTGCCAGCAGCCCGGGGCGCGAGCAGTACTTC. It yields the protein CASSPGREQYF.

This clonotype was counted only a few times. The CDR3 is CASSEGPDLRTGYTF. In DNA, the CDR3 is TGTGCCAGCAGTGAAGGGCCGGACCTGCGGACTGGCTACACCTTC. V and J are TRBV6-1 and TRBJ1-2, with unresolved D. The CDR3 covers 15 residues. Trimming left V 1 base short and J 7 bases short, with 16 bases between. Germline V gene sequence: CDR1 MNHNS, CDR2 SASEGT.

A few counts support this clonotype. The chain is built from TRBV9 and TRBJ1-5; unclear D gene. CDR1 is SGDLS, CDR2 YYNGEE, per germline. V was trimmed by 0 bases and J by 7 bases, leaving 8 bases between them. CDR3 length: 13 residues. CDR3 sequence: CASSVGVYQPQHF. The CDR3 nucleotides read TGTGCCAGCAGCGTAGGCGTCTACCAGCCCCAGCATTTT.

The chain is built from TRBV7-2 and TRBJ2-5; no definite D call. CDR3 length equals 16 residues. Trimming stripped 2 bases from V and 2 bases from J, with 15 bases between. The germline V gene encodes CDR1 SGHTA and CDR2 FQGNSA. The CDR3 region is CASSLSTPRTQETQYF. In nucleotides, the CDR3 is TGTGCCAGCAGCTTATCCACCCCCCGGACGCAAGAGACCCAGTACTTC.

This chain connects TRBV12-3 or TRBV12-4 to TRBJ1-4; TRBD1 might be the D (5 bases). The V end lost 3 bases, the J end lost 8 bases, and 10 bases lay between the germline ends. The CDR3 runs 13 residues. CDR3 coding DNA: TGTGCCAGCAGTTTCGGGGAGGGGGAAAAACTGTTTTTT. The encoded protein is CASSFGEGEKLFF.

The chain has TRBV29-1 and TRBJ2-3; D call uncertain. The CDR3 loop spans 14 amino acids. V shed 5 bases and J shed 3 bases, with 15 bases lying between them. Germline values: CDR1 SQVTM, CDR2 ANQGSEA. For the CDR3, the DNA is TGCAGCGTTATGGCGCCGCAAGGGACAGATACGCAGTATTTT. Protein sequence: CSVMAPQGTDTQYF.

This clonotype was seen a handful of times. The chain couples TRBV5-1 to TRBJ2-7; D is unresolved. The germline gives CDR1 SGHRS, CDR2 YFSETQ. The CDR3 runs 15 residues. V shed 1 base and J shed 2 bases, with 13 bases lying between them. CDR3 sequence (DNA): TGCGCCAGCAGCTTGTTTACGTCAGCCCCCTACGAGCAGTACTTC. Residues: CASSLFTSAPYEQYF.

At least ten counts were recorded for this clonotype. The V and J genes are TRBV20-1 and TRBJ2-7, with 9 bases lining up with TRBD2. Trimming cost V 5 bases and J 5 bases; bases outside gene matches: 7. Germline CDR1 reads DFQATT; CDR2 reads SNEGSKA (reference sequence). The CDR3 runs to 13 residues. In DNA form, the CDR3 reads TGCAGTGCTGCACTAGCGGGCTCTAACGAGCAGTACTTC. Translating it yields CSAALAGSNEQYF.

The chain combines TRBV6-2 or TRBV6-3 with TRBJ1-5, with a tentative D call TRBD1 (6 bases). Trimming cost V 2 bases and J 5 bases, with 13 bases left between them. Germline CDR1 and CDR2: MNHEY and SVGEGT. The CDR3 totals 15 residues. The CDR3, as DNA: TGTGCCAGCAGTTACGGGGGACAACTAGATCAGCCCCAGCATTTT. It encodes CASSYGGQLDQPQHF.

The chain is built from TRBV7-9 and TRBJ1-1; TRBD1 matches 8 bases. Trimming removed 8 bases from V and 0 bases from J; junction bases left unmatched: 5. CDR3 length: 14 amino acids. CDR1 and CDR2 (germline): SEHNR, FQNEAQ (reference sequence). In DNA, the CDR3 is TGTGCCAGCGGGGGACAGGAAATGAACACTGAAGCTTTCTTT. Its translation: CASGGQEMNTEAFF.

The chain employs TRBV27 and TRBJ1-1, with TRBD1 as a possible D gene (5 bases). The germline CDR1 and CDR2 sequences are MNHEY and SMNVEV (reference sequence). Trimming left V 3 bases short and J 3 bases short, with 11 bases between. The CDR3 sequence is 14 residues long. The CDR3 protein is CASSLMGEDTEAFF. The CDR3, as DNA: TGTGCCAGCAGTTTGATGGGGGAGGACACTGAAGCTTTCTTT.

This clonotype was counted many times. The chain employs TRBV12-3 or TRBV12-4 and TRBJ2-1, with TRBD1 identical over 9 bases. The V gene end was trimmed by 5 bases and the J gene end by 4 bases; junction bases not matched to a gene: 9. CDR3 length: 16 residues. The CDR3 loop is CASSPTGQGLYNEQFF. For the CDR3, the DNA is TGTGCCAGCAGTCCAACGGGACAGGGCTTATACAATGAGCAGTTCTTC.

This clonotype was seen at least ten times. V and J are TRBV6-5 and TRBJ1-5; no clear D. This CDR3 is built from 15 residues. Trimming cost V 0 bases and J 4 bases, with 10 bases left between them. Germline CDR1 MNHEY, CDR2 SVGAGI. Written as DNA, the CDR3 is TGTGCCAGCAGTTACTCGTATGAGGGAAATCAGCCCCAGCATTTT. Translated, it gives CASSYSYEGNQPQHF.

The V gene is TRBV29-1, the J gene TRBJ1-1, with D perhaps matching TRBD1 (5 bases). V lost 4 bases, J lost 0 bases, and 15 bases lay in between. The germline gives CDR1 SQVTM, CDR2 ANQGSEA. This CDR3 is built from 15 residues. The CDR3 is CSVVVTGLMNTEAFF. Here the CDR3 DNA reads TGCAGCGTTGTTGTAACAGGACTTATGAACACTGAAGCTTTCTTT.

This clonotype was found a few times. V gene TRBV15 combines with J gene TRBJ2-3, with D uncertain. Per germline, CDR1 LNHNV and CDR2 YYDKDF (reference sequence). V was shortened by 5 bases and J by 0 bases, with 12 bases between the two germline ends. This CDR3 is 15 amino acids long. The CDR3 protein is CATSLSLGSTDTQYF. CDR3 in DNA: TGTGCCACCAGCCTCAGCCTGGGAAGCACAGATACGCAGTATTTT.

The rearrangement uses TRBV6-2 or TRBV6-3 and TRBJ2-5; 7 bases are shared with TRBD2. The CDR3 is 17 amino acids. Germline V gives CDR1 MNHEY, CDR2 SVGEGT. V shed 0 bases, J shed 5 bases, and the junction held 12 bases outside the gene matches. The CDR3 DNA follows: TGTGCCAGCAGTTACTCAGTTTTAGAGCGGGATTGGGAGACCCAGTACTTC. Amino acids: CASSYSVLERDWETQYF.

This clonotype was found a few times. This rearrangement joins TRBV3-1 to TRBJ2-1; 7 bases fit TRBD2. The CDR3 spans 16 residues. CDR1 LGHDT and CDR2 YNNKEL come from the germline V gene (reference sequence). J lost 4 bases, V lost 4 bases, and 10 bases had no gene match. CDR3 amino acids: CASSPYRGSGYNEQFF. As DNA, the CDR3 is TGTGCCAGCAGCCCATACCGCGGGAGCGGGTACAATGAGCAGTTCTTC.

This clonotype showed up many times. The rearrangement joins TRBV12-3 or TRBV12-4 to TRBJ1-5, with a weak D call TRBD1 (5 bases). The CDR3 sequence is 16 residues long. Trimming shortened V by 5 bases and J by 5 bases, and 19 bases separated the two germline ends. This CDR3 reads CASSPEWQGHHQPQHF. The CDR3 DNA reads as TGTGCCAGCAGTCCGGAATGGCAGGGCCACCATCAGCCCCAGCATTTT.

This clonotype was recorded a few times. The rearrangement joins TRBV7-8 to TRBJ2-5, with 7 positions matching TRBD2. CDR1 SGHVS and CDR2 FQNEAQ come from the germline V gene. This CDR3 spans 15 amino acids. The J segment lost 5 bases and the V segment lost 5 bases, leaving 11 bases of the junction unmatched. The CDR3 loop reads CASSRVGGAVETQYF. For the CDR3, the DNA is TGTGCCAGCAGCCGGGTGGGAGGGGCAGTGGAGACCCAGTACTTC.

The chain links TRBV7-8 to TRBJ2-5; TRBD1 is a possible D gene (5 bases). The germline gives CDR1 SGHVS, CDR2 FQNEAQ. Trimming stripped 0 bases from V and 5 bases from J, with 13 bases between. The CDR3 loop spans 15 amino acids. The CDR3 loop is CASSLAGPIRETQYF. DNA for the CDR3: TGTGCCAGCAGCTTAGCGGGGCCGATTAGGGAGACCCAGTACTTC.

CDR3: CSARSGGQETQYF. The CDR3, as DNA: TGCAGTGCTAGGTCGGGGGGCCAAGAGACCCAGTACTTC. The chain carries TRBV20-1 and TRBJ2-5; 7 bases are a match to TRBD2. V lost 3 bases and J lost 1; bases outside the gene matches: 2. This CDR3 region has 13 residues. Per the germline V gene, CDR1 is DFQATT and CDR2 is SNEGSKA (reference sequence).

The chain employs TRBV20-1 and TRBJ2-7; the D is unclear. Trimming took 8 bases from V and 6 from J, leaving 17 bases between them. The CDR3 loop spans 12 amino acids. From germline, CDR1 is DFQATT and CDR2 SNEGSKA (reference sequence). DNA for the CDR3: TGCAGTCTCAAGAGGTGGCCTAGCGAGCAGTACTTC. Protein: CSLKRWPSEQYF.

This chain uses TRBV24-1 with TRBJ2-3; possible D gene TRBD2, 5 bases. Germline CDR1 KGHDR, CDR2 SFDVKD. Trimming pared 6 bases from V and 2 bases from J, leaving 14 bases between. The CDR3 contains 15 residues. The CDR3 coding sequence is TGTGCCACCAGTCGCGGCGGCGGGTACACAGATACGCAGTATTTT. It encodes CATSRGGGYTDTQYF.